What follows are 6 T cell receptor beta chains derived from one specimen sequenced in a study of T cells in lung cancer brain metastases. Clones were read by immunoSEQ multiplex PCR, and TCRdb kept only the in-frame ones, dropping some. Among 800 to 1,200 clones listed, about 89% were seen once. The specimen sequenced was tumor tissue from a brain metastasis. These receptors originate from a woman aged 40 to 50 with non-small cell lung cancer that had spread to the brain.

This chain joins TRBV9 and TRBJ1-4; D ambiguous. The CDR3 covers 15 residues. V shed 4 bases and J shed 0 bases, with 10 bases lying between them. Germline assignment: CDR1 SGDLS and CDR2 YYNGEE. CDR3 protein: CASSLRGATNEKLFF. CDR3 sequence (DNA): TGTGCCAGCAGCCTCCGGGGTGCAACTAATGAAAAACTGTTTTTT.

The J gene is TRBJ2-1, the V gene TRBV27; tentative D call: TRBD1 (6 bases). Looked up from germline, CDR1 is MNHEY and CDR2 is SMNVEV (reference sequence). The CDR3 runs to 14 residues. Trimming took off 5 bases at V and 7 bases at J, with 15 bases between the two ends. CDR3 sequence reads: CASSKLQGSNEQFF. The CDR3 nucleotides are TGTGCCAGCAGTAAACTACAGGGATCGAATGAGCAGTTCTTC.

V is TRBV15 and J is TRBJ2-1; 7 bases match TRBD2. V was clipped by 1 base and J by 9 bases; unmatched bases: 21. This CDR3 has 19 amino acids. The V gene's germline CDR1 is LNHNV and CDR2 YYDKDF (reference sequence). In DNA, the CDR3 is TGTGCCACCAGCAGAGGGTGGGGAGCGGGGCTATCGAGCGGGGTTGAGCAGTTCTTC. Protein product: CATSRGWGAGLSSGVEQFF.

The chain recombines TRBV2 with TRBJ2-3; D is perhaps TRBD2 (5 bases). This CDR3 has 14 amino acids. V was cut by 4 bases and J by 0 bases, with 8 bases left in between. Germline V CDR1 and CDR2: SNHLY, FYNNEI. The CDR3 loop is CASSGGLSTDTQYF. CDR3 sequence (DNA): TGTGCCAGCAGTGGAGGGCTTAGCACAGATACGCAGTATTTT. Combining the CDR3 with reference TRBV2 and TRBJ2-3 gives the whole variable domain EPEVTQTPSHQVTQMGQEVILRCVPISNHLYFYWYRQILGQKVEFLVSFYNNEISEKSEIFDDQFSVERPDGSNFTLKIRSTKLEDSAMYFCASSGGLSTDTQYFGPGTRLTVL.

The V call is TRBV11-2, the J call TRBJ2-5; D might be TRBD2 (5 bases). Per the germline V gene, CDR1 is SGHAT and CDR2 is FQNNGV. Trimming shortened V by 5 bases and J by 0 bases, and 16 bases separated the two germline ends. The CDR3 length is 16 residues. The CDR3 region is CASSPRGSTYQETQYF. CDR3 DNA sequence: TGTGCCAGCAGCCCCCGGGGAAGTACCTACCAAGAGACCCAGTACTTC.

The V gene is TRBV7-6, the J gene TRBJ1-1; D not certain. Germline lookup yields CDR1 SGHVS and CDR2 FNYEAQ. The CDR3 length is 14 residues. The V gene lost 2 bases and the J gene lost 4 bases, with 11 bases spanning the gap. CDR3 in DNA: TGTGCCAGCAGCTTAACTTCCGCCGGCACTGAAGCTTTCTTT. Translated, it gives CASSLTSAGTEAFF.